The rows below give T cell receptor beta chains drawn from one sample of a study of shared clonotypes between healthy human individuals. The table came from immunoSEQ multiplex PCR; TCRdb's copy has only in-frame clones and leaves some out. The table lists hundreds of thousands of clones, 55% to 85% of them singletons, with around 1.8% in the top ten. The material sequenced was memory CD4+ T cells sorted from blood. Receptors were obtained from a woman in her twenties or thirties in good health. The CDR3 runs from the conserved cysteine through the conserved F or W. Each record gives: J gene, clone size, V gene, D gene, CDR3 protein, CDR3 DNA. D genes are given only for firm matches. A row's size may be missing; if present it is once, few, many or a size class.

TRBJ1-2	NA	TRBV14	TRBD1	CASSQGTGGYNYGYTF	TGTGCCAGCAGCCAAGGGACAGGAGGCTACAACTATGGCTACACCTTC
TRBJ2-1	NA	TRBV5-8	TRBD2	CASSFSGRALQEQFF	TGTGCCAGCAGCTTTAGCGGGAGGGCCCTTCAAGAGCAGTTCTTC
TRBJ2-7	NA	TRBV18	TRBD1	CASSPLGTGSYEQYF	TGTGCCAGCTCACCACTGGGGACAGGGTCCTACGAGCAGTACTTC
TRBJ2-3	NA	TRBV30	NA	CAWTWTGTDTQYF	TGTGCCTGGACATGGACAGGCACAGATACGCAGTATTTT
TRBJ2-3	NA	TRBV9	TRBD2	CASSSGGQDTQYF	TGTGCCAGCAGCTCGGGGGGGCAAGATACGCAGTATTTT
TRBJ1-1	NA	TRBV28	NA	CASSLSGLNTEAFF	TGTGCCAGCAGTTTGTCAGGTTTGAACACTGAAGCTTTCTTT
TRBJ1-5	NA	TRBV19	TRBD1	CASSRQGGNQPQHF	TGTGCCAGTAGTAGACAGGGGGGCAATCAGCCCCAGCATTTT
TRBJ2-7	NA	TRBV19	TRBD2	CASRLAGGPYEQYF	TGTGCCAGTCGACTAGCGGGAGGGCCCTACGAGCAGTACTTC
TRBJ2-5	NA	TRBV29-1	NA	CSVDASSETQYF	TGCAGCGTTGACGCTAGTTCGGAGACCCAGTACTTC
TRBJ1-2	NA	TRBV5-8	NA	CASTREGRVYGYTF	TGTGCCAGCACACGGGAGGGAAGAGTATATGGCTACACCTTC
TRBJ2-5	NA	TRBV5-1	NA	CASSKTGEETQYF	TGCGCCAGCAGCAAAACAGGTGAAGAGACCCAGTACTTC
TRBJ2-1	few	TRBV9	NA	CASSVGWTDYNEQFF	TGTGCCAGCAGCGTAGGGTGGACGGACTACAATGAGCAGTTCTTC
TRBJ2-5	few	TRBV27	TRBD1	CASSSYRGYQETQYF	TGTGCCAGCAGTTCCTACAGGGGATACCAAGAGACCCAGTACTTC
TRBJ1-1	NA	TRBV6-1	TRBD1	CASSERGQGEAFF	TGTGCCAGCAGTGAACGCGGACAGGGTGAGGCTTTCTTT
TRBJ2-5	once	TRBV28	TRBD2	CASGLAGGPEETQYF	TGTGCCAGCGGGCTAGCGGGAGGGCCTGAGGAGACCCAGTACTTC
TRBJ2-7	NA	TRBV11-2	TRBD2	CASSPGRETGSYEQYF	TGTGCCAGCAGCCCGGGGCGGGAGACGGGCTCCTACGAGCAGTACTTC
TRBJ2-5	NA	TRBV5-4	NA	CASSLIGYPETQYF	TGTGCCAGCAGCTTAATAGGGTACCCCGAGACCCAGTACTTC
TRBJ1-2	few	TRBV6-5	NA	CASSYIGNNYGYTF	TGTGCCAGCAGTTACATTGGCAATAACTATGGCTACACCTTC
TRBJ2-5	NA	TRBV10-1	NA	CASSEFRAQETQYF	TGCGCCAGCAGTGAGTTCAGGGCGCAAGAGACCCAGTACTTC
TRBJ2-3	NA	TRBV7-8	NA	CASSFRDTQYF	TGTGCCAGCAGCTTTAGAGATACGCAGTATTTT
TRBJ1-5	few	TRBV28	NA	CASSLGGGFGNQPQHF	TGTGCCAGCAGTTTGGGGGGGGGTTTTGGCAATCAGCCCCAGCATTTT
TRBJ2-7	NA	TRBV19	NA	CASSKTGASYEQYF	TGTGCCAGTAGTAAGACAGGAGCCTCCTACGAGCAGTACTTC
TRBJ1-3	NA	TRBV5-1	NA	CASSLGDRDGNTIYF	TGCGCCAGCAGCTTGGGGGACCGAGATGGAAACACCATATATTTT
TRBJ1-2	NA	TRBV5-1	NA	CASSLAGLIYGYTF	TGCGCCAGCAGCTTGGCCGGACTGATATATGGCTACACCTTC
TRBJ1-2	NA	TRBV6-1	NA	CASSPRGEYGYTF	TGTGCCAGCAGTCCACGGGGGGAGTATGGCTACACCTTC
TRBJ2-7	NA	TRBV18	TRBD1	CASSPLGTGGGEQYF	TGTGCCAGCTCACCACTGGGGACAGGGGGCGGCGAGCAGTACTTC
TRBJ2-5	NA	TRBV6-5	NA	CASSYSETQYF	TGTGCCAGCAGTTACTCCGAGACCCAGTACTTC
TRBJ2-5	NA	TRBV5-3	NA	CARSLHETQYF	TGTGCCAGAAGCCTCCATGAGACCCAGTACTTC
TRBJ2-3	NA	TRBV6-5	NA	CASSERSSEDTQYF	TGTGCCAGCAGTGAACGATCCTCCGAAGATACGCAGTATTTT
TRBJ1-6	NA	TRBV4-1	NA	CASSRRDTVNSPLHF	TGCGCCAGCAGCCGAAGGGACACGGTTAATTCACCCCTCCACTTT
TRBJ1-5	NA	TRBV5-1	NA	CASSFGGLGDQPQHF	TGCGCCAGCAGCTTCGGAGGTTTGGGGGATCAGCCCCAGCATTTT
TRBJ2-7	NA	TRBV29-1	NA	CSAAQGSSYEQYF	TGCAGCGCCGCCCAGGGGAGCTCCTACGAGCAGTACTTC
TRBJ1-1	NA	TRBV5-1	NA	CASSQQGRMNTEAFF	TGCGCCAGCAGCCAACAGGGTAGGATGAACACTGAAGCTTTCTTT
TRBJ2-3	NA	TRBV5-4	TRBD2	CASSALADLGDTQYF	TGTGCCAGCAGCGCCCTAGCGGACCTGGGAGATACGCAGTATTTT
TRBJ2-7	NA	TRBV6-6	NA	CASSRLDSGSYEQYF	TGTGCCAGCAGCCGACTAGACTCAGGATCCTACGAGCAGTACTTC
TRBJ2-7	NA	TRBV6-5	TRBD1	CASSGGQGGSYEQYF	TGTGCCAGCAGTGGGGGACAGGGAGGGTCCTACGAGCAGTACTTC
TRBJ1-4	few	TRBV7-9	NA	CASSFKSALGGEKLFF	TGTGCCAGCAGCTTCAAATCGGCCCTCGGCGGGGAAAAACTGTTTTTT
TRBJ2-5	NA	TRBV11-1	TRBD1	CASSPGDRMKETQYF	TGTGCCAGCAGCCCCGGGGACAGGATGAAAGAGACCCAGTACTTC
TRBJ2-7	NA	TRBV4-1	NA	CASSQDRQGYEQYF	TGCGCCAGCAGCCAAGATAGGCAGGGCTACGAGCAGTACTTC
TRBJ2-1	NA	TRBV19	NA	CASSIGGSLDEQFF	TGTGCCAGTAGTATAGGCGGTAGTTTGGATGAGCAGTTCTTC
TRBJ2-1	NA	TRBV2	NA	CASRTYNEQFF	TGTGCCAGCAGGACTTACAATGAGCAGTTCTTC
TRBJ2-3	few	TRBV10-3	NA	CAIGQTDTQYF	TGTGCCATCGGGCAGACAGATACGCAGTATTTT